The 11 T cell receptor beta chains reported below all come from one sample, sequenced in a study of cytomegalovirus exposure and HLA in healthy donors (dated by TCRdb to the late 2010s). The library was prepared using the immunoSEQ multiplex PCR assay. A mixture of 60 forward primers for TCR Vbeta segments and 13 reverse primers for TCR Jbeta segments was used in the multiplex PCR. TCRdb stores this immuneACCESS table with in-frame sequences only. Part of the clones is absent; in the studies checked, under half of the shortfall reflects unresolved V genes, and no reason is known for the rest. In all, the sample holds under 140,000 clones, and over 65% of those were seen once. The ten most abundant clones make up roughly 1.3% of the sample. Sequenced sample: PBMCs. Source of these receptors: a woman under 40 in good health and CMV-seronegative.

The V call is TRBV6-5, the J call TRBJ2-7, with 7 bases fitting TRBD1. Germline V lookup: CDR1 MNHEY, CDR2 SVGAGI. The CDR3 is 14 residues long. Trimming at V came to 6 bases and at J to 3 bases, leaving 8 bases not matched to a gene. CDR3 region: CASSQTGMVYEQYF. In nucleotides, the CDR3 is TGTGCCAGCAGCCAGACAGGGATGGTCTACGAGCAGTACTTC.

The CDR3 sequence is CAWRSQTYEQYF. The CDR3 DNA is TGTGCCTGGAGGTCCCAAACCTACGAGCAGTACTTC. J is TRBJ2-7 and V is TRBV30; D gene uncertain. Germline V gene data show CDR1 as GTSNPN and CDR2 as SVGIG (reference sequence). This CDR3 has 12 amino acids. V was trimmed by 3 bases and J by 2 bases, leaving 8 bases between them.

The chain recombines TRBV5-6 with TRBJ2-1; 9 bases are a match to TRBD2. CDR1 is SGHDT and CDR2 is YYEEEE in the germline V gene. The V segment lost 4 bases and the J segment 4 bases; nucleotides outside the gene matches: 9. The length of the CDR3 is 16 residues. The CDR3 reads CASSTTLAGLYNEQFF. As DNA, the CDR3 is TGTGCCAGCAGCACGACACTAGCGGGTCTATACAATGAGCAGTTCTTC.

This chain links TRBV7-2 with TRBJ1-4, with 9 bases matching TRBD1. The V gene's germline CDR1 is SGHTA and CDR2 FQGNSA. The trim removed 5 bases at V and 8 bases at J, leaving 9 bases unmatched. The CDR3 runs 15 residues. CDR3 DNA: TGTGCCAGCAGCGATAAACAGGGGGCTGTGGAAAAACTGTTTTTT. Its translation is CASSDKQGAVEKLFF.

The chain recombines TRBV14 with TRBJ2-4; D unclear. The V gene's germline CDR1 is SGHDN and CDR2 FVKESK. Trimming removed 0 bases from V and 0 bases from J, with 12 bases in between. There are 17 residues in the CDR3. The CDR3 nucleotides are TGTGCCAGCAGCCAAGAATCGAGGATTTCAGCCAAAAACATTCAGTACTTC. Encoded protein: CASSQESRISAKNIQYF.

This sequence joins TRBV4-2 and TRBJ2-6; no definite D call. CDR1 is LGHNA and CDR2 is YNFKEQ in the germline V gene. This CDR3 has 16 amino acids. Between the trimmed V and J ends, which lost 0 bases and 1 base, there was a span of 7 bases. The CDR3 loop reads CASSQDRSSGANVLTF. The CDR3 region has the DNA TGTGCCAGCAGCCAAGATCGGTCTTCTGGGGCCAACGTCCTGACTTTC.

This clone was recorded only once. This chain uses TRBV15 with TRBJ1-4; 7 bases are shared with TRBD1. The CDR3 length is 15 residues. From germline, CDR1 is LNHNV and CDR2 YYDKDF (reference sequence). Trimming at V came to 2 bases and at J to 4 bases, leaving 4 bases not matched to a gene. The CDR3 coding sequence is TGTGCCACCAGCAGAACAGGGGAGCGTAATGAAAAACTGTTTTTT. Amino acid sequence: CATSRTGERNEKLFF.

The chain recombines TRBV30 with TRBJ2-7, with 7 bases identical to TRBD1. The length of the CDR3 is 13 residues. V was clipped by 0 bases and J by 6 bases; unmatched bases: 5. The V gene's germline CDR1 is GTSNPN and CDR2 SVGIG (reference sequence). CDR3: CAWSVQGTSEQYF. DNA of the CDR3: TGTGCCTGGAGTGTACAGGGGACATCCGAGCAGTACTTC.

By share of the sample, this clone is medium-sized. An end of the junction differs from the germline gene, which may be a read error. The rearrangement joins TRBV6-1 to TRBJ2-1, with TRBD1 matching 7 bases. Germline lookup yields CDR1 MNHNS and CDR2 SASEGT. This CDR3 region has 14 residues. In nucleotides, the CDR3 is TGTGCCAGCAGAGAAGACAGGGTGTCGGCTGAGCAGTTCTTC. This gives the protein CASREDRVSAEQFF.

This clone has at least ten counts. The genes are TRBV4-1 and TRBJ2-1; D is unclear. The length of the CDR3 is 14 residues. Between the trimmed V and J ends, which lost 3 bases and 4 bases, there was a span of 10 bases. CDR1 is MGHRA and CDR2 is YSYEKL in the germline V gene. DNA for the CDR3: TGCGCCAGCAGCCACTTAACCGGGTACAATGAGCAGTTCTTC. Its protein is CASSHLTGYNEQFF.

This rearrangement joins TRBV15 to TRBJ1-6, with a tentative D call TRBD1 (5 bases). This CDR3 contains 16 residues. Germline V gene data show CDR1 as LNHNV and CDR2 as YYDKDF (reference sequence). V lost 1 base to trimming and J lost 4 bases, with 11 bases between them. The CDR3 loop reads CATSRGGGSYNSPLHF. DNA for the CDR3: TGTGCCACCAGCAGAGGCGGGGGATCATATAATTCACCCCTCCACTTT.